This TCR beta chain is from a study of blood T cell repertoires in COVID-19. Per the original data handling: Amplification with reference gene primers provided the estimates of nucleated cell counts. Sequencing used immunoSEQ multiplex PCR; TCRdb keeps in-frame clones, though not all of them. V, J and clone size reflect that table, while D and trimming were determined from the DNA. The sample comprises tens of thousands of clones, 65% to 90% of which are singletons, and approximately 15% rests with the top ten. Trimming cost V 3 bases and J 4 bases, with 15 bases left between them. Looked up from germline, CDR1 is KGHSH and CDR2 is LQKENI. The CDR3 is 15 residues long.

The rearrangement uses TRBV18 and TRBJ1-2; maybe TRBD1 (6 bases). Sequencing was carried out using peripheral blood. The sequence derives from an older woman with active COVID-19. DNA of the CDR3: TGTGCCAGCTCACCGAGGACAGACTCAGTCTATGGCTACACCTTC. The encoded protein is CASSPRTDSVYGYTF.